This T cell receptor (beta chain) was sequenced for a study of early T cells in non-severe SARS-CoV-2 infection. In TCRdb, the 5' RACE reads were re-called with MiXCR into one record per CDR3 protein. The sample records tens of thousands of distinct CDR3 sequences, 5.4% being singletons. Germline-derived CDR1 and CDR2 are LGHNA and YSLEER. This CDR3 has 17 residues. Trimming took 0 bases from V and 2 from J; bases not matched to a gene: 5. This clonotype was seen repeatedly, ten times or more. The chain recombines TRBV4-3 with TRBJ2-1; TRBD1 aligns across 9 bases. This receptor was taken from an adult who was a healthcare worker with PCR-confirmed SARS-CoV-2 infection or an uninfected control (not recorded which). The source material was whole blood, sampled at baseline. The CDR3 loop reads CASSQDLGDRAYNEQFF. The CDR3 nucleotides read TGCGCCAGCAGCCAAGATTTAGGGGACAGGGCCTACAATGAGCAGTTCTTC.